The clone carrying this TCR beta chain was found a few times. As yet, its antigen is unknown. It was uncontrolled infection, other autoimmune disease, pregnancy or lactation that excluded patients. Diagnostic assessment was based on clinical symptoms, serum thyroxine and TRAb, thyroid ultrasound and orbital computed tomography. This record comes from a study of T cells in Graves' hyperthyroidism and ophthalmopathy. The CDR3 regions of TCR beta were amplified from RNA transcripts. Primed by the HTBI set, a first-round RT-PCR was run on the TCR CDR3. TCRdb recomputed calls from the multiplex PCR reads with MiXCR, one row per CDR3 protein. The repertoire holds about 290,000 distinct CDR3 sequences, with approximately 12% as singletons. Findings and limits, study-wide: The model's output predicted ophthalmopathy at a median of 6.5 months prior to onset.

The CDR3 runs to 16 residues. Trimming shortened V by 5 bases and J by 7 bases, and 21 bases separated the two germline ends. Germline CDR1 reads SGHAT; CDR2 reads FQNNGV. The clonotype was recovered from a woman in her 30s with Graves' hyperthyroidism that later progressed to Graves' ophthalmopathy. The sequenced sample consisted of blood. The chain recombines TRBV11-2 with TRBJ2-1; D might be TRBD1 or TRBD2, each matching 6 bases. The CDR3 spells CASSLGGQVLGNEQFF. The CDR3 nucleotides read TGTGCCAGCAGCCTTGGGGGGCAGGTCCTCGGGAATGAGCAGTTCTTC.